One and the same sample provided the 29 T cell receptor beta chains below, sequenced in a study of blood T cell repertoires in COVID-19. Sequenced by immunoSEQ multiplex PCR; TCRdb stores in-frame clones only, minus some. The table records about 340,000 clones, over 80% of them present only once. Material for sequencing was peripheral blood. These receptors came from a woman aged 50 to 60 with COVID-19, enrolled during active disease.

The chain carries TRBV11-3 and TRBJ2-1, with 9 bases lining up with TRBD2. Germline assignment: CDR1 SGHNT and CDR2 YENEEA. J gave up 6 bases and V 5 bases, and 2 bases lay outside the gene matches. This CDR3 region has 13 residues. The chain's CDR3 is CASSVGLANEQFF. CDR3 coding DNA: TGTGCCAGCAGCGTGGGACTAGCCAATGAGCAGTTCTTC.

The chain recombines TRBV6-5 with TRBJ1-3; no firm D call. V was cut by 5 bases and J by 1 base, with 12 bases left in between. Per the germline V gene, CDR1 is MNHEY and CDR2 is SVGAGI. This CDR3 contains 15 residues. The CDR3 loop is CASSPVSGSGNTIYF. In DNA form, the CDR3 reads TGTGCCAGCAGTCCCGTGTCCGGGTCTGGAAACACCATATATTTT.

J is TRBJ2-5 and V is TRBV24-1, with a weak D call TRBD2 (5 bases). The CDR3 runs to 13 residues. Per germline, CDR1 KGHDR and CDR2 SFDVKD. The germline V and J ends were trimmed by 7 bases and 4 bases, with 12 bases remaining between them. CDR3 coding DNA: TGTGCCACCAGCTGGTACGGAGGAGAGACCCAGTACTTC. Protein sequence: CATSWYGGETQYF.

The chain recombines TRBV27 with TRBJ1-2; 8 bases line up with TRBD1. J was trimmed by 7 bases and V by 4 bases; bases with no gene match: 5. The V gene's germline CDR1 is MNHEY and CDR2 SMNVEV (reference sequence). This CDR3 comprises 13 residues. The CDR3 nucleotides read TGTGCCAGCAGTTCCCGGGACAGGACTGGCTACACCTTC. It encodes CASSSRDRTGYTF.

The chain joins TRBV7-2 to TRBJ1-6; tentative D call: TRBD1 (6 bases). The CDR3 spans 13 residues. Trimming removed 4 bases at V and 6 bases at J, with 7 bases between. CDR1 is SGHTA, CDR2 FQGNSA, per germline. The CDR3 DNA follows: TGTGCCAGCAGCTCAGGGGCTAATTCACCCCTCCACTTT. It is translated as CASSSGANSPLHF.

V gene TRBV27 combines with J gene TRBJ1-5, with 7 bases identical to TRBD1. Germline V lookup: CDR1 MNHEY, CDR2 SMNVEV (reference sequence). V lost 6 bases to trimming and J lost 0 bases; unmatched junction nucleotides: 8. The CDR3 loop spans 16 amino acids. This CDR3 is CASSARGIFSNQPQHF. The DNA of the CDR3 is TGTGCCAGCAGCGCCAGGGGGATTTTTAGCAATCAGCCCCAGCATTTT.

The chain has TRBV4-3 and TRBJ2-6; no clear D gene. The CDR3 has 15 amino acids. CDR1 is LGHNA and CDR2 is YSLEER in the germline V gene. Trimming took 1 base from V and 0 from J, leaving 4 bases between them. CDR3 bases: TGCGCCAGCAGCCAAGCGGGCTCTGGGGCCAACGTCCTGACTTTC. Protein: CASSQAGSGANVLTF.

The chain carries TRBV27 and TRBJ2-5; 11 bases are a match to TRBD1. Losses at the gene ends were 5 bases for V and 4 bases for J; bases not matched to a gene: 9. The CDR3 consists of 16 residues. Germline V gene sequence: CDR1 MNHEY, CDR2 SMNVEV (reference sequence). The CDR3 region has the DNA TGTGCCAGCAGTCCCCGGACAGGGGGCTTGACAGAGACCCAGTACTTC. As protein: CASSPRTGGLTETQYF.

J is TRBJ1-2 and V is TRBV27; D is possibly TRBD1 (5 bases). Between the trimmed V and J ends, which lost 5 bases and 4 bases, there was a span of 11 bases. CDR3 length: 13 amino acids. From germline, CDR1 is MNHEY and CDR2 SMNVEV (reference sequence). CDR3 coding DNA: TGTGCCAGCAGTCAAACAGGCGCCTATGGCTACACCTTC. Translating it yields CASSQTGAYGYTF.

This rearrangement joins TRBV6-2 or TRBV6-3 to TRBJ2-3, with TRBD2 matching over 8 bases. The trim removed 1 base at V and 5 bases at J, leaving 5 bases unmatched. In germline, CDR1 is MNHEY, CDR2 SVGEGT. CDR3 length: 15 residues. The CDR3 region is CASSYFQTSEDTQYF. The CDR3 nucleotides read TGTGCCAGCAGTTACTTCCAGACTAGCGAAGATACGCAGTATTTT.

The J gene is TRBJ2-4, the V gene TRBV30; a possible D gene is TRBD2 (6 bases). Trimming took 4 bases from V and 4 from J, leaving 11 bases between them. CDR1 and CDR2 from the germline V gene are GTSNPN and SVGIG (reference sequence). This CDR3 is 13 amino acids long. The CDR3 nucleotides read TGTGCCTGGATGATGGGGGGAAAAAACATTCAGTACTTC. Amino acid sequence: CAWMMGGKNIQYF.

The rearrangement joins TRBV3-1 (or the pseudogene TRBV3-2) to TRBJ2-2; no clear D. CDR1 LGHDT and CDR2 YNNKEL come from the germline V gene (reference sequence). The V and J ends lost 0 bases and 6 bases respectively, with 5 bases between them. The length of the CDR3 is 13 residues. CDR3 loop: CASSQETAGELFF. The DNA for the CDR3 is TGTGCCAGCAGCCAAGAAACAGCCGGGGAGCTGTTTTTT.

This clone appeared a few times. This rearrangement joins TRBV4-1 to TRBJ1-5; the D gene is possibly TRBD1 (6 bases). Per the germline V gene, CDR1 is MGHRA and CDR2 is YSYEKL. The length of the CDR3 is 16 residues. V lost 3 bases, J lost 3 bases, and 15 bases lay in between. The CDR3 DNA reads as TGCGCCAGCAGCCATACCGGAGAGGGACACAATCAGCCCCAGCATTTT. As protein: CASSHTGEGHNQPQHF.

This chain uses TRBV30 with TRBJ2-6; D may be TRBD2 (6 bases). V lost 5 bases to trimming and J lost 1 base, with 9 bases between them. The CDR3 sequence is 14 residues long. In germline, CDR1 is GTSNPN, CDR2 SVGIG (reference sequence). CDR3 loop: CAWDGSSGANVLTF. The CDR3 DNA sequence: TGTGCCTGGGACGGGAGTTCTGGGGCCAACGTCCTGACTTTC.

This clone was seen just once. This chain joins TRBV3-1 (or the pseudogene TRBV3-2) and TRBJ1-2; D is perhaps TRBD1 (5 bases). This CDR3 spans 15 amino acids. V shed 4 bases and J shed 4 bases, with 16 bases lying between them. The germline gives CDR1 LGHDT, CDR2 YNNKEL (reference sequence). CDR3 sequence (DNA): TGTGCCAGCAGCCTCCGGGACGGGGGTTTCTATGGCTACACCTTC. Translated, it gives CASSLRDGGFYGYTF.

This rearrangement joins TRBV27 to TRBJ2-2; D is undetermined. Germline values: CDR1 MNHEY, CDR2 SMNVEV (reference sequence). The V and J ends lost 3 bases and 6 bases respectively, with 8 bases between them. The CDR3 is 13 residues long. CDR3 sequence (DNA): TGTGCCAGCAGTTTTCGGGTGGCCGGGGAGCTGTTTTTT. Amino acids: CASSFRVAGELFF.

The genes are TRBV11-2 and TRBJ2-3, with TRBD2 as a possible D gene (6 bases). The germline V and J ends were trimmed by 2 bases and 7 bases, with 25 bases remaining between them. CDR3 length: 18 residues. CDR1 SGHAT and CDR2 FQNNGV come from the germline V gene. CDR3 sequence: CASSLRPDLAGPENTQYF. CDR3 bases: TGTGCCAGCAGCTTACGCCCTGACTTGGCGGGACCGGAAAATACGCAGTATTTT.

The V call is TRBV5-1, the J call TRBJ2-3; D perhaps matches TRBD2 (6 bases). This CDR3 has 14 amino acids. CDR1 and CDR2 (germline): SGHRS, YFSETQ. V lost 4 bases and J 7 bases, leaving 16 bases between the germline ends. CDR3 in DNA: TGCGCCAGCAGCCAGGTCTATGCGGGACATACGCAGTATTTT. This codes for CASSQVYAGHTQYF. The full variable domain, completed using reference TRBV5-1 and TRBJ2-3, is KAGVTQTPRYLIKTRGQQVTLSCSPISGHRSVSWYQQTPGQGLQFLFEYFSETQRNKGNFPGRFSGRQFSNSRSEMNVSTLELGDSALYLCASSQVYAGHTQYFGPGTRLTVL.

The chain employs TRBV3-1 (or the pseudogene TRBV3-2) and TRBJ2-1; unclear D gene. CDR1 is LGHDT, CDR2 YNNKEL, per germline (reference sequence). Trimming shortened V by 4 bases and J by 9 bases, and 13 bases separated the two germline ends. This CDR3 region has 13 residues. Here the CDR3 reads CASSPLVWSEQFF. The CDR3 bases are TGTGCCAGCAGCCCTTTAGTTTGGAGTGAGCAGTTCTTC.

V gene TRBV2 combines with J gene TRBJ1-6; D might be TRBD1 (5 bases). In germline, CDR1 is SNHLY, CDR2 FYNNEI. The CDR3 length is 17 residues. Trimming left V 7 bases short and J 4 bases short, with 20 bases between. The CDR3 sequence: CASMNMLGGDYNSPLHF. The CDR3 coding sequence is TGTGCCAGCATGAACATGCTGGGAGGGGATTATAATTCACCCCTCCACTTT.

On this clone itself: Other DNA sequences of this sample code for an identical CDR3. The J gene is TRBJ1-2, the V gene TRBV30; the D gene is possibly TRBD1 (6 bases). Germline CDR1 reads GTSNPN; CDR2 reads SVGIG (reference sequence). Trimming removed 0 bases from V and 4 bases from J, with 9 bases in between. This CDR3 spans 13 amino acids. The DNA for the CDR3 is TGTGCCTGGAGTGTGTTAGGGGGCTATGGCTACACCTTC. As protein: CAWSVLGGYGYTF.

V is TRBV4-2 and J is TRBJ2-1, with TRBD2 as a possible D gene (6 bases). CDR3 length: 15 amino acids. CDR1 is LGHNA, CDR2 YNFKEQ, per germline. V lost 1 base to trimming and J lost 7 bases, with 14 bases between them. In DNA, the CDR3 is TGTGCCAGCAGCCAAGGGAGGGAGGAAGGTAATGAGCAGTTCTTC. Translation gives CASSQGREEGNEQFF.

The CDR3 nucleotides read TGTGCCACCAGTGACCCCGGGACAGGGAAAGGGAACTATGGCTACACCTTC. It specifies CATSDPGTGKGNYGYTF. The genes are TRBV24-1 and TRBJ1-2; 9 nucleotides match TRBD1. The germline V gene has CDR1 KGHDR and CDR2 SFDVKD. Trimming took 4 bases from V and 2 from J; bases not matched to a gene: 10. The CDR3 covers 17 residues.

The sample holds a few counts of this clone. The genes are TRBV19 and TRBJ2-1; a possible D gene is TRBD1 (5 bases). V shed 9 bases and J shed 9 bases, with 12 bases lying between them. Germline loops: CDR1 LNHDA, CDR2 SQIVND (reference sequence). The CDR3 sequence is 11 residues long. CDR3 sequence reads: CASRARGEQFF. The CDR3 region has the DNA TGTGCCAGCAGGGCCCGAGGTGAGCAGTTCTTC.

The sample holds one count of this clone. This chain uses TRBV11-3 with TRBJ2-2, with TRBD2 matching over 9 bases. Germline CDR1 SGHNT, CDR2 YENEEA. This CDR3 has 15 residues. V gave up 1 base and J gave up 6 bases; unmatched junction bases: 3. DNA of the CDR3: TGTGCCAGCAGCTTAGCTAGCGGGAAGGCCGGGGAGCTGTTTTTT. Translating gives CASSLASGKAGELFF.

The chain uses TRBV19 and TRBJ1-2; D is ambiguous. The germline gives CDR1 LNHDA, CDR2 SQIVND (reference sequence). Trimming cost V 8 bases and J 4 bases, with 11 bases left between them. CDR3 size: 12 residues. The chain's CDR3 is CASCTAGYGYTF. The CDR3 DNA reads as TGTGCCAGTTGTACAGCGGGCTATGGCTACACCTTC.

This chain links TRBV4-1 with TRBJ1-1; D ambiguous. The V end lost 4 bases, the J end lost 4 bases, and 13 bases lay between the germline ends. CDR3 size: 14 residues. CDR1 is MGHRA, CDR2 YSYEKL, per germline. CDR3 in amino acids: CASSLKQAGTEAFF. CDR3 DNA: TGCGCCAGCAGCCTAAAGCAGGCGGGCACTGAAGCTTTCTTT.

The V and J genes are TRBV30 and TRBJ1-2; no reliable D call. Germline V gene sequence: CDR1 GTSNPN, CDR2 SVGIG (reference sequence). Trimming took 5 bases from V and 4 from J, leaving 11 bases between them. The CDR3 runs to 12 residues. This CDR3 is CAWATLAYGYTF. In DNA form, the CDR3 reads TGTGCCTGGGCTACTTTAGCCTATGGCTACACCTTC. The variable domain in full, with the rest retrieved from reference TRBV30 and TRBJ1-2, is SQTIHQWPATLVQPVGSPLSLECTVEGTSNPNLYWYRQAAGRGLQLLFYSVGIGQISSEVPQNLSASRPQDRQFILSSKKLLLSDSGFYLCAWATLAYGYTFGSGTRLTVV.

The chain recombines TRBV5-1 with TRBJ1-1; D possibly corresponds to TRBD1 (6 bases). The CDR3 sequence is 15 residues long. Looked up from germline, CDR1 is SGHRS and CDR2 is YFSETQ. Trimming removed 4 bases from V and 3 bases from J, with 16 bases in between. This CDR3 is CASSRRRGADTEAFF. The CDR3 bases are TGCGCCAGCAGCCGCCGCCGGGGGGCTGACACTGAAGCTTTCTTT.